Presented here are 26 T cell receptor beta chains from one specimen sequenced in a study of cytomegalovirus exposure and HLA in healthy donors. PCR amplification relied on 60 Vbeta primers (plus 13 Jbeta primers). Clones were sequenced by immunoSEQ multiplex PCR, and TCRdb holds only the in-frame ones, with some missing. The table includes fewer than 110,000 clones, around 76% detected once. The sample taken for sequencing was PBMCs. These receptors were taken from a young man in good health and CMV-seronegative.

V and J are TRBV6-1 and TRBJ1-5, with 9 bases matching TRBD1. Trimming cost V 3 bases and J 0 bases; bases outside gene matches: 12. CDR1 MNHNS and CDR2 SASEGT come from the germline V gene. This CDR3 region has 19 residues. The DNA for the CDR3 is TGTGCCAGCAGTGATGGGACAGGGAGGATTGGTGGTAGCAATCAGCCCCAGCATTTT. This translates into CASSDGTGRIGGSNQPQHF.

The chain couples TRBV7-9 to TRBJ2-2; D call uncertain. V lost 8 bases, J lost 7 bases, and 20 bases lay in between. This CDR3 has 15 amino acids. CDR1 and CDR2 from the germline V gene are SEHNR and FQNEAQ (reference sequence). The CDR3 bases are TGTGCCAGCTCCGCCTCGACATCTGCAGGCGGGGAGCTGTTTTTT. It is translated as CASSASTSAGGELFF.

The rearrangement uses TRBV11-2 and TRBJ2-1; 8 bases are a match to TRBD2. The CDR3 has 13 residues. J was trimmed by 6 bases and V by 5 bases; bases with no gene match: 3. Germline V gene sequence: CDR1 SGHAT, CDR2 FQNNGV. The CDR3 region is CASSTTSGNEQFF. The CDR3 DNA is TGTGCCAGCAGCACAACTAGCGGCAATGAGCAGTTCTTC. Based on the CDR3 plus reference TRBV11-2 and TRBJ2-1, the full variable domain is EAGVAQSPRYKIIEKRQSVAFWCNPISGHATLYWYQQILGQGPKLLIQFQNNGVVDDSQLPKDRFSAERLKGVDSTLKIQPAKLEDSAVYLCASSTTSGNEQFFGPGTRLTVL.

This clone showed up just a few times. The V and J genes are TRBV19 and TRBJ2-1; D is perhaps TRBD1 (6 bases). The germline gives CDR1 LNHDA, CDR2 SQIVND (reference sequence). The CDR3 sequence is 18 residues long. V dropped 1 base and J dropped 1 base, with 17 bases sitting between them. The CDR3 loop is CASSIVVSGTSSYNEQFF. In nucleotides, the CDR3 is TGTGCCAGTAGTATAGTCGTCTCCGGGACATCTTCCTACAATGAGCAGTTCTTC. Combining the CDR3 with reference TRBV19 and TRBJ2-1 gives the whole variable domain DGGITQSPKYLFRKEGQNVTLSCEQNLNHDAMYWYRQDPGQGLRLIYYSQIVNDFQKGDIAEGYSVSREKKESFPLTVTSAQKNPTAFYLCASSIVVSGTSSYNEQFFGPGTRLTVL.

V usage is TRBV7-3 and J usage is TRBJ2-3, with 8 positions matching TRBD2. This CDR3 spans 15 amino acids. V shed 5 bases, J shed 2 bases, and the junction held 6 bases outside the gene matches. Germline V gives CDR1 SGHTA, CDR2 FQGTGA. CDR3 coding DNA: TGTGCCAGCAGCCCGTTCGGGGGGGTCACAGATACGCAGTATTTT. Translation gives CASSPFGGVTDTQYF.

As for this clone: The same CDR3 also results from other DNA sequences found in this sample. This chain connects TRBV7-2 to TRBJ1-2, with 8 bases identical to TRBD1. The CDR3 is 15 residues long. Germline-derived CDR1 and CDR2 are SGHTA and FQGNSA. Losses at the gene ends were 2 bases for V and 2 bases for J; bases not matched to a gene: 4. The chain's CDR3 is CASSLPGGINYGYTF. The CDR3 nucleotides read TGTGCCAGCAGCTTACCAGGGGGCATCAACTATGGCTACACCTTC.

The gene calls are TRBV4-3 and TRBJ1-1; 7 positions match TRBD1. CDR1 is LGHNA, CDR2 YSLEER, per germline. V shed 3 bases and J 7 bases; nucleotides not matched to a gene: 5. This CDR3 is built from 13 residues. Written as DNA, the CDR3 is TGCGCCAGCAGCCACCGCCGGGACAGTGAAGCTTTCTTT. This translates into CASSHRRDSEAFF.

This clone has more than one count but fewer than ten. The V gene is TRBV28, the J gene TRBJ2-7; perhaps TRBD2 as D (7 bases). V gave up 5 bases and J gave up 6 bases, with 14 bases separating them. The CDR3 consists of 13 residues. Germline values: CDR1 MDHEN, CDR2 SYDVKM. CDR3 sequence reads: CASSGGAFAEQYF. CDR3 DNA sequence: TGTGCCAGCAGTGGGGGGGCCTTCGCCGAGCAGTACTTC.

V gene TRBV6-5 combines with J gene TRBJ2-5, with 10 bases identical to TRBD1. The assigned J gene may be wrong: the sequence end matches TRBJ2-7 better. Germline lookup yields CDR1 MNHEY and CDR2 SVGAGI. The CDR3 contains 14 residues. CDR3 amino acids: CARPGGTGVYEQYF. The CDR3 region has the DNA TGTGCCAGGCCGGGCGGGACAGGGGTTTACGAGCAGTACTTC.

This clone was seen more than once but under ten times. The V gene is TRBV10-3, the J gene TRBJ1-1; a possible D gene is TRBD1 (5 bases). Germline CDR1 is ENHRY and CDR2 is SYGVKD. V lost 7 bases and J 7 bases, leaving 16 bases between the germline ends. The CDR3 extends over 13 amino acids. In DNA, the CDR3 is TGTGCCATCAATGGGGAGGGGAAGGGTGAAGCTTTCTTT. Amino acid sequence: CAINGEGKGEAFF.

This clone came up a few times. The rearrangement uses TRBV28 and TRBJ2-6; D remains ambiguous. CDR3 length equals 16 residues. Germline values: CDR1 MDHEN, CDR2 SYDVKM. The ends were cut back, 3 bases at V and 2 bases at J, with 11 bases in the middle. In nucleotides, the CDR3 is TGTGCCAGCAGTTTTGGGCAGTTGACTGGGGCCAACGTCCTGACTTTC. Protein: CASSFGQLTGANVLTF.

The chain carries TRBV6-5 and TRBJ2-7; 8 positions match TRBD1. V lost 4 bases, J lost 3 bases, and 5 bases stayed unmatched. This CDR3 is 14 amino acids long. The germline gives CDR1 MNHEY, CDR2 SVGAGI. The CDR3 loop reads CASSLTGDLYEQYF. In DNA form, the CDR3 reads TGTGCCAGCAGTTTGACAGGGGACCTCTACGAGCAGTACTTC.

CDR3 nucleotide sequence: TGCGCCAGCAGCTTGGGCCAGGGGGATATCAATGAGCAGTTCTTC. It specifies CASSLGQGDINEQFF. This chain connects TRBV5-1 to TRBJ2-1; 7 bases align to TRBD1. V was pared by 0 bases and J by 6 bases, with 6 bases of the junction left unmatched. The V gene's germline CDR1 is SGHRS and CDR2 YFSETQ. The CDR3 runs 15 residues.

The CDR3 spells CASSQPGQGAYEQYF. CDR3 sequence (DNA): TGTGCCAGCAGCCAACCGGGACAGGGGGCCTACGAGCAGTACTTC. V and J are TRBV4-2 and TRBJ2-7; the match to TRBD1 covers 11 bases. With V trimmed by 2 bases and J by 2 bases, 2 bases remained unmatched. The CDR3 sequence is 15 residues long. Germline V CDR1 and CDR2: LGHNA, YNFKEQ.

The J gene is TRBJ1-1, the V gene TRBV19; 7 nucleotides match TRBD1. From germline, CDR1 is LNHDA and CDR2 SQIVND (reference sequence). Trimming removed 9 bases from V and 4 bases from J; junction bases left unmatched: 8. The CDR3 is 13 amino acids. The CDR3 here is CASRRGQGTEAFF. CDR3 nucleotides: TGTGCCAGCCGGAGGGGGCAGGGCACTGAAGCTTTCTTT.

This sequence joins TRBV11-2 and TRBJ1-2; 8 bases line up with TRBD1. Germline loops: CDR1 SGHAT, CDR2 FQNNGV. Losses at the gene ends were 2 bases for V and 4 bases for J; bases not matched to a gene: 3. The CDR3 sequence is 14 residues long. The CDR3 region has the DNA TGTGCCAGCAGCTTAAGTACAGGGGGCTATGGCTACACCTTC. The encoded protein is CASSLSTGGYGYTF.

The genes are TRBV9 and TRBJ2-7; tentative D call: TRBD1 (6 bases). The V and J ends lost 0 bases and 2 bases respectively, with 9 bases between them. Germline V gene lookup returns CDR1 SGDLS and CDR2 YYNGEE. The CDR3 has 14 amino acids. CDR3 DNA: TGTGCCAGCAGCGTAGATACAGGGCCCTACGAGCAGTACTTC. It specifies CASSVDTGPYEQYF.

The V gene is TRBV5-4, the J gene TRBJ2-7; possibly TRBD1 for D (5 bases). Germline CDR1 SGHNT, CDR2 YYREEE (reference sequence). The CDR3 contains 12 residues. The V end lost 5 bases, the J end lost 5 bases, and 11 bases lay between the germline ends. The CDR3: CASSYKGHEQYF. The CDR3, as DNA: TGTGCCAGCAGTTATAAGGGGCACGAGCAGTACTTC.

The chain recombines TRBV7-6 with TRBJ2-7, with a tentative D call TRBD1 (6 bases). The CDR3 runs 13 residues. Between the trimmed V and J ends, which lost 5 bases and 6 bases, there was a span of 14 bases. The V gene's germline CDR1 is SGHVS and CDR2 FNYEAQ. For the CDR3, the DNA is TGTGCCAGCAGCGTAGGACAGTCTACCGAGCAGTACTTC. It encodes CASSVGQSTEQYF.

The chain links TRBV23-1 to TRBJ2-7; TRBD1 agrees at 8 bases. TRBV23-1 is given ORF status, its function remaining uncertain. The junction had 4 bases not matched to a gene; V was cut back by 2 bases and J by 1 base. The CDR3 length is 15 residues. For the CDR3, the DNA is TGCGCCAGCAGTCAAGCGGACAGGGAATCCTACGAGCAGTACTTC. Translated, it gives CASSQADRESYEQYF.

The chain's CDR3 is CSVDWAGEQYF. The CDR3 region has the DNA TGCAGCGTTGACTGGGCTGGGGAGCAGTACTTC. The chain combines TRBV29-1 with TRBJ2-7; D is uncertain. The ends were cut back, 3 bases at V and 7 bases at J, with 10 bases in the middle. Germline V CDR1 and CDR2: SQVTM, ANQGSEA. The CDR3 is made up of 11 amino acids.

The chain couples TRBV10-3 to TRBJ2-5; D possibly corresponds to TRBD1 (6 bases). The J call is in doubt because the DNA end fits TRBJ2-7 better. The length of the CDR3 is 12 residues. Germline loops: CDR1 ENHRY, CDR2 SYGVKD. This CDR3 reads CAISGGPYEQYF. As DNA, the CDR3 is TGTGCCATCAGTGGGGGGCCCTACGAGCAGTACTTC.

The V call is TRBV19, the J call TRBJ2-3, with 7 bases lining up with TRBD2. The CDR3 sequence is 15 residues long. CDR1 and CDR2 from the germline V gene are LNHDA and SQIVND (reference sequence). The V and J ends lost 1 base and 5 bases, in that order; junction bases with no gene match: 6. The chain's CDR3 is CASSIGGGEVDTQYF. In nucleotides, the CDR3 is TGTGCCAGTAGTATAGGCGGGGGTGAGGTAGATACGCAGTATTTT.

The chain couples TRBV19 to TRBJ1-6; 8 bases map to TRBD1. In germline, CDR1 is LNHDA, CDR2 SQIVND (reference sequence). Trimming took 7 bases from V and 8 from J; bases not matched to a gene: 7. The CDR3 has 14 amino acids. The chain's CDR3 is CASTGGGADSPLHF. DNA of the CDR3: TGTGCCAGTACAGGGGGCGGTGCAGATTCACCCCTCCACTTT.

To note about this clone: The sample has other DNA sequences that encode this CDR3 too. This CDR3 reads CASRIDSSYEQYF. CDR3 in DNA: TGTGCCAGCAGGATAGACAGCTCCTACGAGCAGTACTTC. The V and J genes are TRBV28 and TRBJ2-7; tentative D call: TRBD1 (5 bases). Germline CDR1 is MDHEN and CDR2 is SYDVKM. Trimming cost V 6 bases and J 0 bases, with 9 bases left between them. This CDR3 comprises 13 residues.

The chain is built from TRBV5-1 and TRBJ2-5; D uncertain. The CDR3 spans 13 residues. V lost 4 bases to trimming and J lost 5 bases, with 12 bases between them. Germline lookup yields CDR1 SGHRS and CDR2 YFSETQ. Here the CDR3 reads CASSRGFGETQYF. CDR3 nucleotides: TGCGCCAGCAGCCGAGGCTTCGGGGAGACCCAGTACTTC.